Below, 17 T cell receptor beta chains from the same sample are listed, as sequenced in a study of spatial heterogeneity in lung cancer. Via MiXCR, TCRdb re-called the 5' RACE reads, giving one row per CDR3 protein. The repertoire includes tens of thousands of distinct CDR3 sequences, 5.2% of them detected once, and 25% sits in the top ten. Time point in this sample: sample taken at primary tumor resection. Sequencing covered unsorted whole RNA taken from tumor, nontumor lung or frozen PBMC. Material: PBMCs, obtained at surgery. These receptors were collected from a female donor with early-stage non-small cell lung cancer.

This clonotype was detected ten times or more. This chain links TRBV6-2 or TRBV6-3 with TRBJ1-1; TRBD1 aligns across 8 bases. The germline gives CDR1 MNHEY, CDR2 SVGEGT. The CDR3 has 13 amino acids. Germline trimming cut 4 bases from V and 4 bases from J; bases unmatched to any gene: 2. This chain's CDR3 is CASSWTGPTEAFF. As DNA, the CDR3 is TGTGCCAGCAGTTGGACAGGGCCCACTGAAGCTTTCTTT.

This rearrangement joins TRBV13 to TRBJ2-7, with 9 bases matching TRBD1. V dropped 1 base and J dropped 7; count of bases not matched to a gene: 8. Per germline, CDR1 PRHDT and CDR2 FYEKMQ (reference sequence). The CDR3 extends over 15 amino acids. The chain's CDR3 is CASSLESGTGREQYF. The CDR3 coding sequence is TGTGCCAGCAGCTTAGAATCAGGGACAGGGAGGGAGCAGTACTTC. Drawing the rest from reference TRBV13 and TRBJ2-7, the complete variable domain is AAGVIQSPRHLIKEKRETATLKCYPIPRHDTVYWYQQGPGQDPQFLISFYEKMQSDKGSIPDRFSAQQFSDYHSELNMSSLELGDSALYFCASSLESGTGREQYFGPGTRLTVT.

This clonotype was detected many times. CDR3 protein: CASSRMRDTEAFF. The CDR3 DNA reads as TGTGCCAGCAGCCGCATGAGGGACACTGAAGCTTTCTTT. This sequence joins TRBV11-2 and TRBJ1-1, with unresolved D. The V and J ends lost 5 bases and 3 bases respectively, with 10 bases between them. CDR1 and CDR2 (germline): SGHAT, FQNNGV. The CDR3 sequence is 13 residues long.

This clonotype was seen a handful of times. V gene TRBV20-1 combines with J gene TRBJ1-5; TRBD1 is a possible D gene (6 bases). Germline CDR1 is DFQATT and CDR2 is SNEGSKA (reference sequence). Trimming cost V 0 bases and J 7 bases, with 19 bases left between them. The CDR3 is 16 amino acids. The CDR3 here is CSARDPVQGSLQPQHF. The CDR3 DNA follows: TGCAGTGCTAGAGATCCCGTGCAGGGGAGTTTACAGCCCCAGCATTTT.

This clonotype appeared many times. J is TRBJ2-1 and V is TRBV20-1, with 15 bases identical to TRBD2. Per the germline V gene, CDR1 is DFQATT and CDR2 is SNEGSKA (reference sequence). Trimming took 6 bases from V and 8 from J; bases not matched to a gene: 14. The CDR3 contains 17 residues. DNA of the CDR3: TGCAGTGCCCGTGGGACTAGCGGGAGGCGTCCTTTCTATGAGCAGTTCTTC. This sequence encodes CSARGTSGRRPFYEQFF.

Only a few counts were recorded for this clonotype. This rearrangement joins TRBV7-2 to TRBJ2-3, with D perhaps being TRBD1 or TRBD2 (6 bases each). Germline assignment: CDR1 SGHTA and CDR2 FQGNSA. The CDR3 is 14 amino acids. Trimming removed 5 bases at V and 1 base at J, with 10 bases between. CDR3 sequence: CASSPGGGTDTQYF. As DNA, the CDR3 is TGTGCCAGCAGCCCCGGGGGCGGCACAGATACGCAGTATTTT.

This clonotype has just a few counts. V and J are TRBV30 and TRBJ1-5; 9 positions match TRBD1. J lost 0 bases, V lost 3 bases, and 3 bases had no gene match. CDR1 is GTSNPN and CDR2 is SVGIG in the germline V gene (reference sequence). CDR3 length equals 15 residues. The CDR3 region is CAWRDRGYSNQPQHF. As DNA, the CDR3 is TGTGCCTGGAGGGACAGGGGATATAGCAATCAGCCCCAGCATTTT.

In its sample, this clonotype was seen a few times. The rearrangement uses TRBV27 and TRBJ2-5; 7 positions match TRBD1. After removal of 6 bases from V and 8 bases from J, the junction contained 3 bases not matched to a gene. CDR1 MNHEY and CDR2 SMNVEV come from the germline V gene (reference sequence). The CDR3 totals 11 residues. The CDR3 DNA follows: TGTGCCAGCAGCCGACAGGGAACCCAGTACTTC. It is translated as CASSRQGTQYF.

This clonotype was observed a few times. The chain recombines TRBV7-9 with TRBJ2-7, with D hard to call. Between the trimmed V and J ends, which lost 7 bases and 4 bases, there was a span of 14 bases. From germline, CDR1 is SEHNR and CDR2 FQNEAQ (reference sequence). The CDR3 covers 13 residues. The CDR3 spells CASTTQTDYEQYF. The CDR3 nucleotides are TGTGCCAGCACCACCCAGACGGATTACGAGCAGTACTTC.

This chain uses TRBV7-9 with TRBJ1-4, with TRBD1 as a possible D gene (5 bases). CDR1 and CDR2 from the germline V gene are SEHNR and FQNEAQ (reference sequence). This CDR3 region has 13 residues. Trimming removed 5 bases from V and 3 bases from J, with 7 bases in between. CDR3 loop: CASSPGPNEKLFF. In DNA, the CDR3 is TGTGCCAGCAGCCCAGGGCCTAATGAAAAACTGTTTTTT.

This clonotype was observed at least ten times. The rearrangement joins TRBV12-5 to TRBJ2-3; TRBD1 matches at 7 bases. Germline V CDR1 and CDR2: LGHNT, FRNRAP. The CDR3 extends over 13 amino acids. J gave up 3 bases and V 5 bases, and 2 bases lay outside the gene matches. DNA of the CDR3: TGTGCTAGTGGTCCGACAGGGACAGATACGCAGTATTTT. Translation: CASGPTGTDTQYF. Looking up the rest from reference TRBV12-5 and TRBJ2-3 gives the full variable domain: DARVTQTPRHKVTEMGQEVTMRCQPILGHNTVFWYRQTMMQGLELLAYFRNRAPLDDSGMPKDRFSAEMPDATLATLKIQPSEPRDSAVYFCASGPTGTDTQYFGPGTRLTVL.

Ten or more counts support this clonotype. V and J are TRBV20-1 and TRBJ2-3; the D is unclear. Germline lookup yields CDR1 DFQATT and CDR2 SNEGSKA (reference sequence). V was cut by 7 bases and J by 6 bases, with 11 bases left in between. The CDR3 runs to 11 residues. Here the CDR3 DNA reads TGCAGTGGGGCAGTGGGGGATACGCAGTATTTT. Translation gives CSGAVGDTQYF.

The rearrangement joins TRBV11-2 to TRBJ2-1, with TRBD1 matching 7 bases. This CDR3 is built from 18 residues. Germline V gene sequence: CDR1 SGHAT, CDR2 FQNNGV. J was trimmed by 2 bases and V by 0 bases; bases with no gene match: 10. The CDR3: CASSLDPRGRGPYNEQFF. CDR3 bases: TGTGCCAGCAGCTTAGATCCGAGGGGGCGAGGGCCCTACAATGAGCAGTTCTTC.

The chain couples TRBV9 to TRBJ2-5, with D perhaps matching TRBD2 (5 bases). The CDR3 sequence is 14 residues long. Germline V CDR1 and CDR2: SGDLS, YYNGEE. V lost 0 bases and J 2 bases, leaving 8 bases between the germline ends. The CDR3 sequence is CASSVGGRQETQYF. In DNA, the CDR3 is TGTGCCAGCAGCGTAGGAGGGAGACAAGAGACCCAGTACTTC.

The table lists this clonotype with a few counts. V gene TRBV19 combines with J gene TRBJ1-2; 10 bases align to TRBD1. Germline assignment: CDR1 LNHDA and CDR2 SQIVND (reference sequence). J lost 6 bases, V lost 9 bases, and 7 bases had no gene match. The length of the CDR3 is 13 residues. CDR3 amino acids: CASKIGTGDGYTF. CDR3 bases: TGTGCCAGCAAGATAGGGACAGGGGATGGCTACACCTTC.

This clonotype was seen repeatedly, ten times or more. The genes are TRBV9 and TRBJ2-1; TRBD2 agrees at 10 bases. This CDR3 has 15 residues. CDR1 is SGDLS and CDR2 is YYNGEE in the germline V gene. V shed 4 bases and J 10 bases; nucleotides not matched to a gene: 11. CDR3 region: CASSPPASGGGEQFF. CDR3 coding DNA: TGTGCCAGCAGCCCCCCGGCTAGCGGGGGAGGGGAGCAGTTCTTC.

Of note for this clonotype: Being one base from a much bigger clone, this may be a read error. V usage is TRBV20-1 and J usage is TRBJ2-3, with unresolved D. Germline V gene lookup returns CDR1 DFQATT and CDR2 SNEGSKA (reference sequence). The CDR3 contains 14 residues. CDR3 nucleotide sequence: TGCAGTGCAAGAGAGCCCAGGCAAGGTGGTACGCAGTATTTT. Its translation is CSAREPRQGGTQYF.